Each of the 14 T cell receptor beta chains below was sequenced from the same sample in a study of identical twins. Via MiXCR, TCRdb re-called the 5' RACE reads, giving one row per CDR3 protein. The sample records 1.5 million to 2 million distinct CDR3 sequences, roughly a third being singletons. The specimen sequenced was cord blood. The source of these receptors is a newborn girl in good health.

This clonotype was seen a few times. This chain links TRBV6-1 with TRBJ2-1; perhaps TRBD2 as D (6 bases). V was trimmed by 5 bases and J by 1 base, leaving 18 bases between them. Germline assignment: CDR1 MNHNS and CDR2 SASEGT. CDR3 length: 17 amino acids. CDR3 sequence (DNA): TGTGCCAGCAGTCCCGCGTCATTAGCGGTATCCTACAATGAGCAGTTCTTC. Its protein is CASSPASLAVSYNEQFF.

Regarding this clonotype: The junction departs from germline at one end; a sequencing error may be responsible. The chain uses TRBV7-2 and TRBJ1-2, with D perhaps TRBD1 (6 bases). Germline lookup yields CDR1 SGHTA and CDR2 FQGNSA. The CDR3 spans 13 residues. The CDR3 region has the DNA TGTGCCAGCAGCTCCTACAGGGACTATAGCTACACCTTC. It specifies CASSSYRDYSYTF.

In its sample, this clonotype was seen a few times. The chain couples TRBV4-2 to TRBJ2-5, with D perhaps matching TRBD2 (6 bases). V lost 1 base to trimming and J lost 5 bases, with 8 bases between them. The CDR3 loop spans 13 amino acids. Germline CDR1 reads LGHNA; CDR2 reads YNFKEQ. The CDR3: CASSQAGDETQYF. CDR3 DNA: TGTGCCAGCAGCCAAGCGGGAGATGAGACCCAGTACTTC.

This clonotype was counted a few times. The rearrangement uses TRBV6-1 and TRBJ1-1; 12 nucleotides match TRBD1. V shed 5 bases, J shed 5 bases, and the junction held 6 bases outside the gene matches. The CDR3 has 15 residues. Germline V CDR1 and CDR2: MNHNS, SASEGT. The CDR3 is CASSPGTGGWTEAFF. Here the CDR3 DNA reads TGTGCCAGCAGTCCCGGGACAGGGGGCTGGACTGAAGCTTTCTTT.

V is TRBV6-4 and J is TRBJ1-2; 8 positions match TRBD1. This CDR3 contains 16 residues. V gave up 2 bases and J gave up 0 bases; unmatched junction bases: 5. Germline-derived CDR1 and CDR2 are MRHNA and SNTAGT. The DNA for the CDR3 is TGTGCCAGCAGTGACCCGACAGGGGAGGCTAACTATGGCTACACCTTC. This gives the protein CASSDPTGEANYGYTF.

This clonotype was counted many times. The chain has TRBV27 and TRBJ2-5; 12 positions match TRBD2. Looked up from germline, CDR1 is MNHEY and CDR2 is SMNVEV (reference sequence). The CDR3 extends over 16 amino acids. With V trimmed by 5 bases and J by 5 bases, 9 bases remained unmatched. The CDR3, as DNA: TGTGCCAGCAGTGTACTACTAGCGGGAGGTTTCGAGACCCAGTACTTC. It codes for CASSVLLAGGFETQYF.

The gene calls are TRBV7-9 and TRBJ1-5; no clear D. This CDR3 is 18 amino acids long. Germline values: CDR1 SEHNR, CDR2 FQNEAQ (reference sequence). V was cut by 5 bases and J by 2 bases, with 22 bases left in between. The CDR3 DNA follows: TGTGCCAGCAGCCCCTCATCCGCTCGGGGAATTGGCAATCAGCCCCAGCATTTT. Protein: CASSPSSARGIGNQPQHF.

This clonotype has a handful of counts. This chain connects TRBV21-1 to TRBJ2-7; the table gives TRBD1 as D, unverified against the DNA. TRBV21-1 is reported as a pseudogene. The CDR3 is made up of 14 amino acids. This CDR3 reads CASSTGQSSSEQYF. Written as DNA, the CDR3 is TGTGCCAGCAGCACCGGACAGTCATCGAGCGAGCAGTACTTC.

The chain has TRBV20-1 and TRBJ2-1; TRBD2 matches at 7 bases. Germline CDR1 DFQATT, CDR2 SNEGSKA (reference sequence). V was pared by 5 bases and J by 3 bases, with 7 bases of the junction left unmatched. The CDR3 contains 14 residues. The DNA for the CDR3 is TGCAGTGCTTATCTAGCGGATCTCTACAATGAGCAGTTCTTC. Its translation: CSAYLADLYNEQFF.

The rearrangement joins TRBV7-2 to TRBJ2-1, with TRBD2 matching 7 bases. Per the germline V gene, CDR1 is SGHTA and CDR2 is FQGNSA. V was clipped by 6 bases and J by 8 bases; unmatched bases: 16. The CDR3 contains 16 residues. The DNA for the CDR3 is TGTGCCAGCAGTCCCACCGTAGGGAGGGGTATCGATGAGCAGTTCTTC. Protein sequence: CASSPTVGRGIDEQFF.

The chain has TRBV5-1 and TRBJ2-5; 11 nucleotides align to TRBD2. The last part of the DNA fits TRBJ2-7 better; the J call may be wrong. CDR3 length: 15 residues. The germline V gene has CDR1 SGHRS and CDR2 YFSETQ. The CDR3: CASRQLAGVAYEQYF. The CDR3 DNA is TGCGCCAGCAGACAACTAGCGGGAGTTGCATACGAGCAGTACTTC.

A word on this clonotype: It may be a read error: a sequence one base away is much more abundant. The chain recombines TRBV27 with TRBJ2-7, with D perhaps being TRBD1 or TRBD2 (5 bases each). The J call may be faulty, since TRBJ2-4 better matches the DNA end. Germline CDR1 MNHEY, CDR2 SMNVEV (reference sequence). There are 11 residues in the CDR3. The CDR3 sequence: CASSLGRIQYF. CDR3 DNA sequence: TGTGCCAGCAGTTTGGGACGCATTCAGTACTTC.

This chain joins TRBV28 and TRBJ2-1, with 8 positions matching TRBD2. This CDR3 is 15 amino acids long. Germline V lookup: CDR1 MDHEN, CDR2 SYDVKM. Trimming at V came to 10 bases and at J to 4 bases, leaving 12 bases not matched to a gene. The CDR3, as DNA: TGTGCCACCTCTGGAAGCGGGAGTGAGTACAATGAGCAGTTCTTC. The encoded protein is CATSGSGSEYNEQFF.

The genes are TRBV21-1 and TRBJ2-4; the table gives TRBD1 as D, unverified against the DNA. TRBV21-1 is marked as a pseudogene. The CDR3 is 16 residues long. CDR3 region: CASSFWGILAKNIQYF. The CDR3 DNA reads as TGTGCCAGCAGCTTCTGGGGCATCCTAGCCAAAAACATTCAGTACTTC.